The 10 T cell receptor beta chains below come from one sample, sequenced in a study of early T cells in non-severe SARS-CoV-2 infection (dated by TCRdb to 2020 to 2022). The library relied on 5' RACE. The run used a NextSeq 500. In TCRdb, the public reads were trimmed at Q25 with fastp and aligned with MiXCR, with productive beta chains retained. Merged by CDR3 protein, the rows form single entries marked with the most common genes and DNA. The table for this sample lists some 54,000 distinct CDR3 sequences; roughly a tenth of them were counted only once. The ten largest clones represent less than 10% of the sample. The sequenced sample consisted of whole blood. These TCRs come from an adult who was a healthcare worker with PCR-confirmed SARS-CoV-2 infection or an uninfected control (not recorded which).

CDR3 sequence (DNA): TGTGCCAGCTCACGGGACGGTGCAACTAATGAAAAACTGTTTTTT. It specifies CASSRDGATNEKLFF. V and J are TRBV18 and TRBJ1-4; weak D call: TRBD1 (5 bases). V lost 4 bases, J lost 0 bases, and 9 bases lay in between. The CDR3 runs to 15 residues. Germline V gene data show CDR1 as KGHSH and CDR2 as LQKENI.

This clonotype was counted between two and nine times. One end of the junction varies from germline; a read error may be responsible. The chain is built from TRBV3-1 and TRBJ2-7; possible D gene TRBD2, 6 bases. The CDR3 sequence is 13 residues long. Germline V gene lookup returns CDR1 LGHDT and CDR2 YNNKEL (reference sequence). DNA of the CDR3: TGTGCCAGCAGCCAGCGGGACTCCAACGAGCAGTACTTC. Its protein is CASSQRDSNEQYF.

Ten or more counts support this clonotype. This sequence joins TRBV5-1 and TRBJ1-1, with D tentatively TRBD1 (5 bases). V lost 6 bases and J lost 4, with 19 bases in between. Germline-derived CDR1 and CDR2 are SGHRS and YFSETQ. The CDR3 loop spans 15 amino acids. CDR3 nucleotides: TGCGCCAGCACCTGGGAAGGCAGGGAATCCACTGAAGCTTTCTTT. It specifies CASTWEGRESTEAFF.

This clonotype was picked up many times. The CDR3 protein is CASSEQTGGYNEQFF. CDR3 in DNA: TGTGCCAGCAGTGAACAGACAGGGGGGTACAATGAGCAGTTCTTC. The chain joins TRBV6-1 to TRBJ2-1, with 9 bases fitting TRBD1. This CDR3 comprises 15 residues. The junction had 3 bases not matched to a gene; V was cut back by 2 bases and J by 4 bases. Germline loops: CDR1 MNHNS, CDR2 SASEGT.

This clonotype has at least ten counts. V usage is TRBV5-4 and J usage is TRBJ2-1; D gene unclear. Germline V gene data show CDR1 as SGHNT and CDR2 as YYREEE (reference sequence). The CDR3 sequence is 13 residues long. Trimming shortened V by 2 bases and J by 4 bases, and 7 bases separated the two germline ends. CDR3 DNA: TGTGCCAGCAGCTTTGACACATACAATGAGCAGTTCTTC. As protein: CASSFDTYNEQFF. The full variable domain, completed using reference TRBV5-4 and TRBJ2-1, is ETGVTQSPTHLIKTRGQQVTLRCSSQSGHNTVSWYQQALGQGPQFIFQYYREEENGRGNFPPRFSGLQFPNYSSELNVNALELDDSALYLCASSFDTYNEQFFGPGTRLTVL.

This clonotype was recorded a few times. The gene calls are TRBV20-1 and TRBJ1-1, with D perhaps matching TRBD1 (6 bases). Germline V gene data show CDR1 as DFQATT and CDR2 as SNEGSKA (reference sequence). Trimming stripped 5 bases from V and 1 base from J, with 14 bases between. The CDR3 has 14 residues. DNA for the CDR3: TGCAGTGCTCCCGCAGGACAGAGGAACACTGAAGCTTTCTTT. Encoded protein: CSAPAGQRNTEAFF.

This clonotype was found many times. V and J are TRBV7-3 and TRBJ2-2; perhaps TRBD2 as D (7 bases). The V end was cut by 6 bases, the J end by 1 base, with 15 bases between. Germline assignment: CDR1 SGHTA and CDR2 FQGTGA. The CDR3 length is 16 residues. CDR3 bases: TGTGCCAGCAGTTTACAGGGAGGGATGAACACCGGGGAGCTGTTTTTT. It translates to CASSLQGGMNTGELFF.

This clonotype has more than one count but fewer than ten. The genes are TRBV30 and TRBJ1-3; D gene uncertain. The CDR3 is 13 amino acids. V lost 1 base and J 4 bases, leaving 8 bases between the germline ends. The germline V gene encodes CDR1 GTSNPN and CDR2 SVGIG (reference sequence). The CDR3 sequence: CAWSGGRGNTIYF. In nucleotides, the CDR3 is TGTGCCTGGAGTGGTGGCAGAGGAAACACCATATATTTT. Drawing the rest from reference TRBV30 and TRBJ1-3, the complete variable domain is SQTIHQWPATLVQPVGSPLSLECTVEGTSNPNLYWYRQAAGRGLQLLFYSVGIGQISSEVPQNLSASRPQDRQFILSSKKLLLSDSGFYLCAWSGGRGNTIYFGEGSWLTVV.

This clonotype was counted at least ten times. J is TRBJ2-1 and V is TRBV12-2; the table names TRBD2, a call not compared with the DNA. TRBV12-2 constitutes a pseudogene. CDR3 length: 15 residues. The DNA for the CDR3 is TGTGCAAGTCGCTTAGCCGGACTAGGCGGTGAATCACAGTTCTTC. Translated, it gives CASRLAGLGGESQFF.

This clonotype was seen many times. The V and J genes are TRBV14 and TRBJ2-5; D possibly matches TRBD1 or TRBD2 (6 bases each). The germline V and J ends were trimmed by 0 bases and 2 bases, with 22 bases remaining between them. Per germline, CDR1 SGHDN and CDR2 FVKESK. There are 19 residues in the CDR3. For the CDR3, the DNA is TGTGCCAGCAGCCAAGAAGGAGGGGGTTTGGGCGGGACGCAAGAGACCCAGTACTTC. Protein product: CASSQEGGGLGGTQETQYF.